The 26 T cell receptor beta chains given below trace back to one sample, sequenced in a study of blood T cell repertoires in COVID-19. The data were produced by immunoSEQ multiplex PCR, yet TCRdb's version contains in-frame clones alone and is incomplete. Among tens of thousands of clones, around four fifths were seen once, and the ten largest hold about 20%. Sequenced: peripheral blood. Source of these receptors: a man in his thirties or forties with COVID-19, enrolled during active disease.

This chain connects TRBV5-1 to TRBJ1-6, with 7 nucleotides matching TRBD1. The J segment lost 7 bases and the V segment lost 2 bases, leaving 9 bases of the junction unmatched. Germline V gene sequence: CDR1 SGHRS, CDR2 YFSETQ. CDR3 length: 16 amino acids. The CDR3 DNA reads TGCGCCAGCAGCTTCTACAGGGGAGCGGAAAATTCACCCCTCCACTTT. Translation gives CASSFYRGAENSPLHF.

The rearrangement joins TRBV18 to TRBJ2-7; no reliable D call. V was cut by 3 bases and J by 6 bases, with 21 bases left in between. Germline CDR1 KGHSH, CDR2 LQKENI. The CDR3 runs 16 residues. The CDR3 region is CASSPLAKTPAAEQYF. Here the CDR3 DNA reads TGTGCCAGCTCACCGCTCGCAAAGACCCCGGCGGCCGAGCAGTACTTC.

The CDR3 DNA follows: TGTGCCAGTAGTATAGCCGCCGGGACTAGCGGGAGACTTACCTACAATGAGCAGTTCTTC. Translating gives CASSIAAGTSGRLTYNEQFF. This chain links TRBV19 with TRBJ2-1, with TRBD2 matching over 14 bases. In germline, CDR1 is LNHDA, CDR2 SQIVND (reference sequence). The CDR3 has 20 residues. J lost 2 bases, V lost 1 base, and 10 bases had no gene match.

The J gene is TRBJ1-5, the V gene TRBV4-1; the D gene is possibly TRBD1 (6 bases). Trimming removed 0 bases from V and 1 base from J, with 19 bases in between. The CDR3 spans 19 residues. CDR1 is MGHRA, CDR2 YSYEKL, per germline. CDR3 region: CASSQDERQGRASNQPQHF. The CDR3 region has the DNA TGCGCCAGCAGCCAAGATGAGAGGCAGGGGAGGGCAAGCAATCAGCCCCAGCATTTT.

The V and J genes are TRBV6-6 and TRBJ2-7, with 10 bases aligning to TRBD2. Germline values: CDR1 MNHNY, CDR2 SVGAGI (reference sequence). V lost 7 bases to trimming and J lost 2 bases; unmatched junction nucleotides: 5. The length of the CDR3 is 14 residues. The DNA for the CDR3 is TGTGCCAGCACCGACGGGACTAGCGCCTACGAGCAGTACTTC. Amino acids: CASTDGTSAYEQYF.

This clone was counted a single time. The V gene is TRBV2, the J gene TRBJ2-1; 8 positions agree with TRBD1. This CDR3 has 14 amino acids. Germline CDR1 is SNHLY and CDR2 is FYNNEI. V lost 7 bases to trimming and J lost 8 bases; unmatched junction nucleotides: 10. In DNA form, the CDR3 reads TGTGCCAGCATGCAGGGGGCGTCTTTCGATGAGCAGTTCTTC. Translating gives CASMQGASFDEQFF. The full variable domain, rest sourced from reference TRBV2 and TRBJ2-1, is EPEVTQTPSHQVTQMGQEVILRCVPISNHLYFYWYRQILGQKVEFLVSFYNNEISEKSEIFDDQFSVERPDGSNFTLKIRSTKLEDSAMYFCASMQGASFDEQFFGPGTRLTVL.

Remarks on this clone: The sample carries other DNA sequences with the same CDR3. CDR3: CASSSTGGADTQYF. The CDR3 region has the DNA TGTGCCAGCAGCTCGACAGGGGGCGCAGATACGCAGTATTTT. The V call is TRBV7-3, the J call TRBJ2-3, with 10 bases matching TRBD1. Germline V gene data show CDR1 as SGHTA and CDR2 as FQGTGA. The V gene end was trimmed by 4 bases and the J gene end by 4 bases; junction bases not matched to a gene: 2. The CDR3 has 14 residues.

The rearrangement uses TRBV4-3 and TRBJ2-5; D possibly corresponds to TRBD2 (5 bases). V lost 0 bases and J 10 bases, leaving 12 bases between the germline ends. CDR3 length: 13 amino acids. The germline CDR1 and CDR2 sequences are LGHNA and YSLEER. The DNA of the CDR3 is TGCGCCAGCAGCCAAGATTCCGGGGTCGACCAGTACTTC. It yields the protein CASSQDSGVDQYF.

The rearrangement uses TRBV3-1 (or the pseudogene TRBV3-2) and TRBJ2-3; a possible D gene is TRBD2 (6 bases). Germline V gene sequence: CDR1 LGHDT, CDR2 YNNKEL (reference sequence). The CDR3 has 15 residues. The V and J ends lost 4 bases and 4 bases respectively, with 15 bases between them. Here the CDR3 DNA reads TGTGCCAGCAGCCCTCGGAGGGGTGGGCCAGATACGCAGTATTTT. This gives the protein CASSPRRGGPDTQYF.

This clone was observed a handful of times. V gene TRBV3-1 (or the pseudogene TRBV3-2) combines with J gene TRBJ2-6; no clear D. Germline values: CDR1 LGHDT, CDR2 YNNKEL (reference sequence). V shed 8 bases and J shed 0 bases, with 8 bases lying between them. This CDR3 comprises 14 residues. In DNA, the CDR3 is TGTGCCAGCGAATTGGCCTCTGGGGCCAACGTCCTGACTTTC. It codes for CASELASGANVLTF.

The chain combines TRBV5-4 with TRBJ1-1; perhaps TRBD1 as D (6 bases). This CDR3 is 15 amino acids long. V was pared by 5 bases and J by 0 bases, with 14 bases between. In germline, CDR1 is SGHNT, CDR2 YYREEE (reference sequence). The CDR3 region is CASSLSGTLNTEAFF. CDR3 in DNA: TGTGCCAGCAGTTTGTCCGGGACATTGAACACTGAAGCTTTCTTT.

This chain uses TRBV5-4 with TRBJ2-1, with TRBD2 matching over 7 bases. Trimming at V came to 4 bases and at J to 7 bases, leaving 5 bases not matched to a gene. The germline CDR1 and CDR2 sequences are SGHNT and YYREEE (reference sequence). The CDR3 is made up of 13 amino acids. The CDR3 here is CASSGTTENEQFF. DNA of the CDR3: TGTGCCAGCAGCGGGACTACGGAGAATGAGCAGTTCTTC.

The chain combines TRBV9 with TRBJ2-6; no clear D gene. Germline V lookup: CDR1 SGDLS, CDR2 YYNGEE. V shed 1 base and J shed 4 bases, with 12 bases lying between them. This CDR3 spans 16 amino acids. The CDR3 DNA reads as TGTGCCAGCAGCGTATTATCCGGTGCCGGGGCCAACGTCCTGACTTTC. It is translated as CASSVLSGAGANVLTF.

The chain employs TRBV6-5 and TRBJ2-7; 8 bases line up with TRBD2. The trim removed 1 base at V and 0 bases at J, leaving 2 bases unmatched. The CDR3 covers 15 residues. CDR1 MNHEY and CDR2 SVGAGI come from the germline V gene. The CDR3 protein is CASSYFSGSSYEQYF. The CDR3 DNA follows: TGTGCCAGCAGTTACTTCAGCGGGAGCTCCTACGAGCAGTACTTC.

The rearrangement joins TRBV6-1 to TRBJ2-7; 11 bases fit TRBD2. Germline V gene lookup returns CDR1 MNHNS and CDR2 SASEGT. CDR3 length: 16 residues. V lost 1 base and J lost 8; bases outside the gene matches: 10. The CDR3 spells CASSEVGNSGGAKQYF. DNA for the CDR3: TGTGCCAGCAGTGAAGTGGGAAATAGCGGGGGGGCTAAGCAGTACTTC.

The chain is built from TRBV11-2 and TRBJ2-3; no definite D call. V lost 3 bases, J lost 6 bases, and 7 bases lay in between. Germline V gene sequence: CDR1 SGHAT, CDR2 FQNNGV. This CDR3 contains 12 residues. This chain's CDR3 is CASSLGRDTQYF. The CDR3 DNA follows: TGTGCCAGCAGCTTGGGCCGGGATACGCAGTATTTT.

This chain joins TRBV3-1 (or the pseudogene TRBV3-2) and TRBJ2-1; 15 nucleotides line up with TRBD2. Trimming cost V 6 bases and J 7 bases; bases outside gene matches: 13. The germline CDR1 and CDR2 sequences are LGHDT and YNNKEL (reference sequence). This CDR3 is 18 amino acids long. CDR3 coding DNA: TGTGCCAGCAGTTGGAGGACTAGCGGGAGGGCCGGAGGGAATGAGCAGTTCTTC. Translated: CASSWRTSGRAGGNEQFF.

CDR3 amino acids: CASRARGNYGYTF. DNA of the CDR3: TGTGCCAGCAGGGCCAGGGGTAACTATGGCTACACCTTC. The rearrangement uses TRBV2 and TRBJ1-2, with D possibly matching TRBD1 (6 bases). The CDR3 sequence is 13 residues long. The germline V gene encodes CDR1 SNHLY and CDR2 FYNNEI. Trimming cost V 6 bases and J 1 base, with 9 bases left between them.

CDR3 protein: CASSDYYRGGAGETQYF. For the CDR3, the DNA is TGTGCCAGCAGTGACTATTATAGAGGGGGCGCGGGAGAGACCCAGTACTTC. The rearrangement joins TRBV25-1 to TRBJ2-5; 7 bases fit TRBD1. Per germline, CDR1 MGHDK and CDR2 SYGVNS. The V and J ends lost 3 bases and 4 bases, in that order; junction bases with no gene match: 14. This CDR3 region has 17 residues.

V gene TRBV2 combines with J gene TRBJ2-7; 9 bases align to TRBD2. J lost 2 bases, V lost 5 bases, and 25 bases had no gene match. Germline CDR1 SNHLY, CDR2 FYNNEI. This CDR3 is built from 21 residues. The CDR3 nucleotides read TGTGCCAGCAGTCCCGAAGCTGACATGACCCTAGCGGGGCTCCTTCCCTACGAGCAGTACTTC. Translated, it gives CASSPEADMTLAGLLPYEQYF.

V usage is TRBV14 and J usage is TRBJ2-7; TRBD2 agrees at 7 bases. This CDR3 comprises 16 residues. V lost 1 base and J lost 4; bases outside the gene matches: 10. CDR1 is SGHDN and CDR2 is FVKESK in the germline V gene. For the CDR3, the DNA is TGTGCCAGCAGCCAAGGGACTAGATCGGGGGGATACGAGCAGTACTTC. Translated, it gives CASSQGTRSGGYEQYF.

This clone occurred once. The V call is TRBV7-9, the J call TRBJ1-1; TRBD1 matches 11 bases. This CDR3 has 19 residues. V was clipped by 5 bases and J by 1 base; unmatched bases: 15. Germline CDR1 and CDR2: SEHNR and FQNEAQ (reference sequence). The CDR3 DNA reads as TGTGCCAGCAGCGCCACCCGAATCGGGACAGGGGGAAAGAACACTGAAGCTTTCTTT. It specifies CASSATRIGTGGKNTEAFF.

The sample holds one count of this clone. The rearrangement links TRBV6-5 to TRBJ2-5; the match to TRBD2 covers 10 bases. V shed 7 bases, J shed 2 bases, and the junction held 7 bases outside the gene matches. The CDR3 runs 15 residues. Germline lookup yields CDR1 MNHEY and CDR2 SVGAGI. CDR3 bases: TGTGCCAGCATCTCTAGCGGGAGCCATCAAGAGACCCAGTACTTC. Amino acid sequence: CASISSGSHQETQYF.

The count of this clone is one. The chain links TRBV6-1 to TRBJ1-1; D remains ambiguous. CDR1 is MNHNS, CDR2 SASEGT, per germline. Trimming pared 3 bases from V and 1 base from J, leaving 6 bases between. The CDR3 length is 13 residues. The CDR3 loop reads CASSDLANTEAFF. CDR3 DNA: TGTGCCAGCAGTGATCTGGCGAACACTGAAGCTTTCTTT.

This clone was seen only once. The chain has TRBV6-5 and TRBJ2-3; TRBD2 agrees at 8 bases. CDR1 is MNHEY and CDR2 is SVGAGI in the germline V gene. V was pared by 6 bases and J by 6 bases, with 11 bases of the junction left unmatched. This CDR3 contains 15 residues. The CDR3 region is CASSLGGGSSDTQYF. The CDR3 coding sequence is TGTGCCAGCAGCCTCGGGGGGGGCAGTTCCGATACGCAGTATTTT.

The chain carries TRBV11-2 and TRBJ2-5, with D uncertain. CDR1 SGHAT and CDR2 FQNNGV come from the germline V gene. The CDR3 has 13 residues. V was cut by 4 bases and J by 5 bases, with 11 bases left in between. Here the CDR3 reads CASSSDLRETQYF. The CDR3, as DNA: TGTGCCAGCAGCTCCGACCTCAGGGAGACCCAGTACTTC.